A selection of T cell receptor beta chains follows, all from one sample in a study of shared clonotypes between healthy human individuals. Generated by immunoSEQ multiplex PCR, the TCRdb table keeps only in-frame clones and is missing some. The profile shows a few million clones, 80% to 95% of them singletons. The sequenced sample consisted of naive CD4+ T cells from PBMCs. These receptors originate from a man in his late teens or twenties in good health. Some clones in this sample may be carry-over from other donors' samples. Each CDR3 is given with its conserved first and last residue. The order of the fields is clone size, D gene, J gene, V gene, CDR3 DNA, CDR3 protein. D genes are given only for firm matches. Clone size appears in some rows only: once, few, many, or a class for an expanded clone.

>-|-|TRBJ1-1|TRBV2
TGTGCCAGCAACACCCGACCGACGAACACTGAAGCTTTCTTT
CASNTRPTNTEAFF
>-|-|TRBJ2-1|TRBV14
TGTGCCAGCAGCTTGAGGGTCGCCTACAATGAGCAGTTCTTC
CASSLRVAYNEQFF
>-|TRBD2|TRBJ2-3|TRBV5-1
TGCGCCAGCAGCCCCTCGACTAGCGGGGATGTCACAGATACGCAGTATTTT
CASSPSTSGDVTDTQYF
>-|TRBD2|TRBJ2-7|TRBV7-2
TGTGCCAGCAGCTCCGGACTAGCGGGAAGATACGAGCAGTACTTC
CASSSGLAGRYEQYF
>-|-|TRBJ1-1|TRBV10-3
TGTGCCATCAGTGAAGTAGGGGGGCGAAGAGTAAACACTGAAGCTTTCTTT
CAISEVGGRRVNTEAFF
>-|-|TRBJ2-1|TRBV9
TGTGCCAGCAGCGTAGGGGGTAGCTTGGAGGCCGAGCAGTTCTTC
CASSVGGSLEAEQFF
>-|-|TRBJ1-5|TRBV21-1
TGTGCCAGCAGCAAAGCGCACGGGGGCGGTCAGCCCCAGCATTTT
CASSKAHGGGQPQHF
>-|-|TRBJ2-1|TRBV5-1
TGCGCCAGCAGCGGTAACCCCTCCTACAATGAGCAGTTCTTC
CASSGNPSYNEQFF
>-|-|TRBJ2-7|TRBV5-1
TGCGCCAGCAGCTTGGCGTTTTCCTACGAGCAGTACTTC
CASSLAFSYEQYF
>-|-|TRBJ1-1|TRBV9
TGTGCCAGCAGCATCTCCTTTGACTCGGCTGGCACTGAAGCTTTCTTT
CASSISFDSAGTEAFF
>-|-|TRBJ2-5|TRBV7-9
TGTGCCAGCGTGTGGTACGAGGGTGAGACCCAGTACTTC
CASVWYEGETQYF
>-|TRBD2|TRBJ2-1|TRBV28
TGTGCCAGCAGTGCCACTAGCGGGGGAATTCCCCAATCCCACAATGAGCAGTTCTTC
CASSATSGGIPQSHNEQFF
>-|-|TRBJ2-2|TRBV5-1
TGCGCCAGCAGCTTGGCAGGAATTAACACCGGGGAGCTGTTTTTT
CASSLAGINTGELFF
>-|-|TRBJ2-3|TRBV5-1
TGCGCCAGCAGCCCGGGTGGGGCTGGCCCAGATACGCAGTATTTT
CASSPGGAGPDTQYF
>-|-|TRBJ1-4|TRBV19
TGTGCCAGTATGGGGGCCAGGGTGTCCCCTAATGAAAAACTGTTTTTT
CASMGARVSPNEKLFF
>-|-|TRBJ2-6|TRBV5-1
TGCGCCAGCAGCTTGGTAGGGTCCCTTGGGGCCAACGTCCTGACTTTC
CASSLVGSLGANVLTF
>-|TRBD1|TRBJ1-2|TRBV28
TGTGCCAGCTTACAGGGGGCCGACTATGGCTACACCTTC
CASLQGADYGYTF
>-|-|TRBJ2-7|TRBV18
TGTGCCAGCTCACCATTCCTGGGCGAGCAGTACTTC
CASSPFLGEQYF
>-|TRBD1|TRBJ2-7|TRBV11-3
TGTGCCAGCAGCTTTACAGGGGGCGGAGGCGAGCAGTACTTC
CASSFTGGGGEQYF
>-|-|TRBJ2-1|TRBV6-6
TGTGCCAGCAGTTACTCGACCAGGGCTGAGCAGTTCTTC
CASSYSTRAEQFF
>-|-|TRBJ2-5|TRBV18
TGTGCCAGCTCACCGCTGTCGACAGGAATTGGGGTCCAAGAGACCCAGTACTTC
CASSPLSTGIGVQETQYF
>-|-|TRBJ2-7|TRBV19
TGTGCCAGTAGTAGGCGGGACAACGAGCAGTACTTC
CASSRRDNEQYF
>-|TRBD2|TRBJ2-3|TRBV27
TGTGCCAGCAGTCCTTTAGGGGCGGGAGCGCGTGCAGATACGCAGTATTTT
CASSPLGAGARADTQYF
>-|-|TRBJ2-7|TRBV6-5
TGTGCCAGCAGTTACGTCTTGGGGTACGAGCAGTACTTC
CASSYVLGYEQYF
>-|-|TRBJ2-6|TRBV19
TGTGCCAGTAGTATAGATCGAACAGCGTCTGGGGCCAACGTCCTGACTTTC
CASSIDRTASGANVLTF
>-|-|TRBJ2-5|TRBV9
TGTGCCAGCAGCGTAGCTCCCTCCGGGGGAGAGACCCAGTACTTC
CASSVAPSGGETQYF
>-|TRBD2|TRBJ2-1|TRBV11-2
TGTGCCAGCAGCTTAATTTTGCTAGCGGGTCCTGAGCAGTTCTTC
CASSLILLAGPEQFF
>-|-|TRBJ1-2|TRBV5-1
TGCGCCAGCAGCTTGGGGGCCGCGGAGGGCTACACCTTC
CASSLGAAEGYTF
>-|-|TRBJ1-4|TRBV11-2
TGTGCCAGCAGCTTTAGTGGACAGTATGGCGAAAAACTGTTTTTT
CASSFSGQYGEKLFF
>-|-|TRBJ2-7|TRBV27
TGTGCCAGCAGTTCCAAATTTTCACGCGAGCAGTACTTC
CASSSKFSREQYF
>-|TRBD1|TRBJ1-4|TRBV28
TGTGCCAGCAGCGCAAGGGGGCCCGGGGAGGAAAAACTGTTTTTT
CASSARGPGEEKLFF
>-|-|TRBJ2-7|TRBV7-9
TGTGCCAGCAGCTTAGGGGCCAGAACCTACGAGCAGTACTTC
CASSLGARTYEQYF
>-|-|TRBJ1-1|TRBV5-1
TGCGCCAGCAACCGCCTCTCTCATGACGGCACTGAAGCTTTCTTT
CASNRLSHDGTEAFF
>-|TRBD2|TRBJ2-4|TRBV7-2
TGTGCCAGCAGTAGCGGGTTAGCCAAAAACATTCAGTACTTC
CASSSGLAKNIQYF
>-|TRBD1|TRBJ1-1|TRBV4-2
TGTGCCAGCAGCCAAGAAACAGGGGGCGTAACTGAAGCTTTCTTT
CASSQETGGVTEAFF
>-|-|TRBJ1-2|TRBV19
TGTGCCAGTAGTATGACTGGGTTCTATGGCTACACCTTC
CASSMTGFYGYTF
>-|TRBD1|TRBJ1-1|TRBV5-4
TGTGCCAGCAGCCGGGACAGGGTGAACACTGAAGCTTTCTTT
CASSRDRVNTEAFF
>-|TRBD2|TRBJ2-7|TRBV11-3
TGTGCCAGCAGCTTAGATACGGGGGGCGAGCAGTACTTC
CASSLDTGGEQYF
>-|TRBD2|TRBJ2-7|TRBV4-2
TGTGCCAGCAGCCCCCGGGGGGGGCCCGGGGCCCCCTACGAGCAGTACTTC
CASSPRGGPGAPYEQYF
>-|-|TRBJ2-1|TRBV10-3
TGTGCCATCAGTGACTCGGGCGGGGAAAGCTCCTACAATGAGCAGTTCTTC
CAISDSGGESSYNEQFF
>-|TRBD1|TRBJ1-5|TRBV28
TGTGCCAGCAGTTTTTTGGGACAGGGTCGTCAGCCCCAGCATTTT
CASSFLGQGRQPQHF
>-|TRBD1|TRBJ1-5|TRBV6-5
TGTGCCAGCAGTCGCCTAGGGGGCGGTCAGCCCCAGCATTTT
CASSRLGGGQPQHF
>-|-|TRBJ1-2|TRBV19
TGTGCCAGTAGGGACGCGGGGATGCCCCGGACAGATGGCTACACCTTC
CASRDAGMPRTDGYTF
>-|-|TRBJ2-3|TRBV7-2
TGTGCCAGCAGCTTATCAGTCGGCACAGATACGCAGTATTTT
CASSLSVGTDTQYF
>-|-|TRBJ1-1|TRBV7-8
TGTGCCAGCAGTCCCTCGGGCACTGAAGCTTTCTTT
CASSPSGTEAFF
>-|-|TRBJ2-3|TRBV28
TGTGCCAGCAGTTTGGGTAGAAACACAGATACGCAGTATTTT
CASSLGRNTDTQYF
>once|-|TRBJ2-1|TRBV11-2
TGTGCCAGCATCGTAGAGCGGACCTCCTACAATGAGCAGTTCTTC
CASIVERTSYNEQFF
>-|-|TRBJ2-7|TRBV2
TGTGCCAGCAGCGGACAACCGAGCTCCTACGAGCAGTACTTC
CASSGQPSSYEQYF
>-|TRBD2|TRBJ2-1|TRBV9
TGTGCCAGCAGCGTAGCCCTTTACCCTTTAGCGGGAGCAGATGAGCAGTTCTTC
CASSVALYPLAGADEQFF
>-|-|TRBJ1-2|TRBV19
TGTGCCAGTAGTACCTACCCCGGTGGCTACACCTTC
CASSTYPGGYTF
>-|-|TRBJ2-3|TRBV5-1
TGCGCCAGCTCCCCCGGGGGTGGCGATACGCAGTATTTT
CASSPGGGDTQYF
>-|-|TRBJ2-3|TRBV9
TGTGCCAGCAGCGTAGTGGGCAGCCCGGGTGTAACAGATACGCAGTATTTT
CASSVVGSPGVTDTQYF
>-|-|TRBJ2-4|TRBV19
TGTGCCAGTAGTATATCGGCTTCCCGAGCCAAAAACATTCAGTACTTC
CASSISASRAKNIQYF
>-|-|TRBJ1-4|TRBV2
TGTGCCAGCACCGAGACCGGCAGGGTGTTTTTT
CASTETGRVFF
>once|-|TRBJ2-1|TRBV5-1
TGCGCCAGCAGCTTGGCCGAATCTTCCTACAATGAGCAGTTCTTC
CASSLAESSYNEQFF